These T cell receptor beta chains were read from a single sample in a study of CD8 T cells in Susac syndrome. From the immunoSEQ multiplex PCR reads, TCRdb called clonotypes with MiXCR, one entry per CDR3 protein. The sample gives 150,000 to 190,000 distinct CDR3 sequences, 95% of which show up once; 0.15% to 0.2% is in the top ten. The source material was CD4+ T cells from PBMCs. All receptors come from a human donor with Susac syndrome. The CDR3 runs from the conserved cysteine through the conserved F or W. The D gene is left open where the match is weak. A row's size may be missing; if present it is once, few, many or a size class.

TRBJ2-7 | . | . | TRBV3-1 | TGTGCCAGCAGCCAAGCACCGGGACTTCCCCACGAGCAGTACTTC | CASSQAPGLPHEQYF
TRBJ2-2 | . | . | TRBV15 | TGTGCCACCAGCAGGGATTGGAACACCGGGGAGCTGTTTTTT | CATSRDWNTGELFF
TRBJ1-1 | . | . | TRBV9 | TGTGCCAGCAGCGTAGGTAGCAGGGAAGCTTTCTTT | CASSVGSREAFF
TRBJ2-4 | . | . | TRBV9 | TGTGCCAGCAGCGCCGGGACCATTGGGAACATTCAGTACTTC | CASSAGTIGNIQYF
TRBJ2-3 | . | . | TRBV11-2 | TGTGCCAGCACCAAGGGGACGAGCTCAGATACGCAGTATTTT | CASTKGTSSDTQYF
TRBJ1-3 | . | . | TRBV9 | TGTGCCAGCAGCACCCGGGACCGGGGAAACACCATATATTTT | CASSTRDRGNTIYF
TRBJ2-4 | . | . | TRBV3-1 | TGTGCCAGCAGCTCCCCCTGGAACATTCAGTACTTC | CASSSPWNIQYF
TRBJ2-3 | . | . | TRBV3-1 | TGTGCCAGCAGCTATCACGGTACGCAGTATTTT | CASSYHGTQYF
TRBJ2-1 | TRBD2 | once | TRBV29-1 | TGCAGCGTTGAAATAGCGGGGGGGTTTGATGAGCAGTTCTTC | CSVEIAGGFDEQFF
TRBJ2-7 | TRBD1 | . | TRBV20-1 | TGCAGTGCTAGCAGGCCAGGGGGTATGTCCTACGAGCAGTACTTC | CSASRPGGMSYEQYF
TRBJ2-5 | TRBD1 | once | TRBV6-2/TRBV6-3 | TGTGCCAGCAGTTACAGCCCGGGACAGGGCCAAGAGACCCAGTACTTC | CASSYSPGQGQETQYF
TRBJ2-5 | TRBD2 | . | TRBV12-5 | TGTGCTAGTGGTCCCGGGGGGTCGAGTGGAGAGACCCAGTACTTC | CASGPGGSSGETQYF
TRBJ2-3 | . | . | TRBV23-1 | TGCGCCAGCAGTCATAATCCCCCCGACGCAGATACGCAGTATTTT | CASSHNPPDADTQYF
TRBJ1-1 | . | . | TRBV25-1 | TGTGCCAGCAAAACCGCTGGGCCCGGGGTTCAAGAAGCTTTCTTT | CASKTAGPGVQEAFF
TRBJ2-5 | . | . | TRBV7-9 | TGTGCCAGCAGCCCGACTGAGGAGACCCAGTACTTC | CASSPTEETQYF
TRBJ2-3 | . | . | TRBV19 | TGTGCCGTCCGGGACGACCTTAGCACAGATACGCAGTATTTT | CAVRDDLSTDTQYF
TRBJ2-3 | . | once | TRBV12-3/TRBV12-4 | TGTGCCAGCAGTCGGGACACCCCTTTCAGAGATACGCAGTATTTT | CASSRDTPFRDTQYF
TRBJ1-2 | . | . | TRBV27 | TGTGCCAGCAGACGCGAGGGTCGAGCCTATGGCTACACCTTC | CASRREGRAYGYTF
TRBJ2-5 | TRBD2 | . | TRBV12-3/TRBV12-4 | TGTGCCAGCACCCTGGGACTAGCGGGGGTTCAAGAGACCCAGTACTTC | CASTLGLAGVQETQYF
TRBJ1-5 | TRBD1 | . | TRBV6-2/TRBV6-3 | TGTGCCAGCACTCGGACAGGGGGCGTTCAGCCCCAGCATTTT | CASTRTGGVQPQHF
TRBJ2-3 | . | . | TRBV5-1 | TGCGCCAGCAGCTGGGGGACAACGAGCACAGATACGCAGTATTTT | CASSWGTTSTDTQYF
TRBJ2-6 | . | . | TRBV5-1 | TGCGCCAGCAGACCCAGGTCCCCTGGGGCCAACGTCCTGACTTTC | CASRPRSPGANVLTF
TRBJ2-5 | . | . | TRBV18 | TGTGCCAGCTCACCATTTGAAGAGACCCAGTACTTC | CASSPFEETQYF
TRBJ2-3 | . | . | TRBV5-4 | TGTGCCAGCAGCAGCCGACAGCCAGATACGCAGTATTTT | CASSSRQPDTQYF
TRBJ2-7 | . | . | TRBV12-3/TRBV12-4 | TGTGCCAGCAGCGCGGGTGGCTACGAGCAGTACTTC | CASSAGGYEQYF
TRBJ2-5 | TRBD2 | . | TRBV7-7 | TGTGCCAGCAGCTTATTCGGGGGGGCCGGGGAGACCCAGTACTTC | CASSLFGGAGETQYF
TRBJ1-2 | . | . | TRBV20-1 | TGCAGTGCTAGAGTTAACTCCTGGGACTATGGCTACACCTTC | CSARVNSWDYGYTF
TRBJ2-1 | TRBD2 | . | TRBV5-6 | TGTGCCAGCAGCTGGGGGGGACCCTCCTACAATGAGCAGTTCTTC | CASSWGGPSYNEQFF
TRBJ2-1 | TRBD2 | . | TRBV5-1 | TGCGCCAGCAGCTTGGGGAGCGGGGGGACCTCGGTCTTC | CASSLGSGGTSVF
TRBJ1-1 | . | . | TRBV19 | TGTGCCAGTAGTCCGGGGGGCGTGAAGACTGAAGCTTTCTTT | CASSPGGVKTEAFF
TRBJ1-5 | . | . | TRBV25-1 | TGTGCCAGCAGTGAACGATCACGGAATCAGCCCCAGCATTTT | CASSERSRNQPQHF
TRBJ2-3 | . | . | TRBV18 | TGTGCCAGCTCACCAGCCCTTTCTAGCACAGATACGCAGTATTTT | CASSPALSSTDTQYF
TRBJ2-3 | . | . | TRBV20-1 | TGCAGAGCCGGGCCCACAGATACGCAGTATTTT | CRAGPTDTQYF
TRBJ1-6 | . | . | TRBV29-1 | TGCAGCGTTGGGGAGTTATATAATTCACCCCTCCACTTT | CSVGELYNSPLHF
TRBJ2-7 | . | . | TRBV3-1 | TGTGCCAGCAGCCACAGTCCAAACACCTACGAGCAGTACTTC | CASSHSPNTYEQYF
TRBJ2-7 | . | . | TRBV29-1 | TGCAGCGTTGGGGAAGGAACCTACGAGCAGTACTTC | CSVGEGTYEQYF
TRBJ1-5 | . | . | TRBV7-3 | TGTGCCAGCAGCTTAACTGGAGTTGTTAATTCCAATCAGCCCCAGCATTTT | CASSLTGVVNSNQPQHF
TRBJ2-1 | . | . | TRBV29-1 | TGCAGCGTCTCGGCGAATGAGCAGTTCTTC | CSVSANEQFF